This T cell receptor (beta chain) appears in the sequencing data of a study of T cell repertoires in cytomegalovirus infection. Across the study: From public TCR beta signatures came an indication of both CMV infection and matching HLA type. General study results and limits: The cumulative frequency of public TCR beta families identified carriers of CMV plus the relevant HLA. The ex vivo response was dominated by HLA-C-restricted CMV-specific TCR beta clonotypes.

MiXCR, run by TCRdb on the reads, gives a single entry per CDR3 protein. The sample holds over 85,000 distinct CDR3 sequences, 16% seen once. This clonotype came up a few times. Its antigen is unidentified. The sequenced material came from PBMCs. This receptor was taken from a human donor in good health (CMV status not recorded). Some clones in this sample may be carry-over from other donors' samples.

CDR3 nucleotides: TGCGCCAGCAGCGTACAGGGGGACTACGAGCAGTACTTC. Its translation: CASSVQGDYEQYF. The chain links TRBV5-1 to TRBJ2-7, with 8 bases aligning to TRBD1. This CDR3 spans 13 amino acids. J was trimmed by 3 bases and V by 4 bases; bases with no gene match: 3. Germline-derived CDR1 and CDR2 are SGHRS and YFSETQ.